Reported below is one TCR beta chain. This clonotype came up many times. The specificity of this receptor is unknown. Per-nucleotide qualities are absent, and no much larger clonotype sits a single base away. This record belongs to a study of HIV-infected patients and healthy controls (dated by TCRdb to the mid-2010s). For the wider study: The study asked whether deep sequencing of the TCR repertoire from small blood samples of HIV patients could detect immune perturbation and reconstitution.

Results and caveats for the whole study, not just this receptor: Using whole blood restricted sequencing depth and prevented separating the dynamics of distinct T-cell subpopulations. During therapy, HIV-associated CDR3s significantly decreased in frequency, while CMV-associated CDR3s did not change significantly, though most became more frequent. The pairing of alpha and beta chains was not determined in the samples. Processing included only sixteen HIV-infected individuals, and this was regarded by the authors as a major limit on how widely the findings apply. HIV-infected repertoires showed significantly elevated mean Gini indices relative to controls, which possibly reflects oligoclonality. MAIT cell alpha-chain CDR3s were present at high frequency in healthy controls but severely depleted in HIV+ repertoires. The observed differences in diversity could not be explained by the slight differences in age and sex profiles between the study cohorts. Mean usage differed significantly between HIV-infected patients and controls for eight alpha and eight beta V genes. HLA typing of donors was not performed in the study. Both the Jaccard index and the count of highly shared sequences showed that healthy controls shared more CDR3s between individuals than HIV+ patients did. Compared with untreated HIV+ repertoires, healthy control repertoires had roughly threefold more distinct CDR3s and higher Shannon diversity. Rare events from HIV-infected data received too much weight under size-matching, and comparisons were complicated by unequal numbers of distinct sequences between patients and controls. In size-matched repertoire data, the apparent post-therapy recovery of the Gini index in HIV-infected patients was not replicated.

SuperScript III was used to reverse transcribe 500 ng RNA with primers targeting the alpha and beta constant regions. Alpha and beta chain libraries were generated separately via chain-specific third strand synthesis with multiplexing indices. In the protocol, all rearrangements within a chain were amplified with a single primer pair so that primer bias was avoided, and molecular barcodes were added to each cDNA molecule. T4 RNA Ligase 1 joined purified cDNA to a 5' RACE adapter that carried a random hexamer and the SP2 sequencing primer site. Second strand synthesis was primed from the SP2 site with Phusion polymerase, using slow temperature ramps to favor optimal annealing. Joined together, two random hexamer sequences that had both been added before amplification formed the 12-nucleotide barcode of each molecule. A short first PCR added P5 and P7 adapter elements plus a second index, followed by an approximately 21-cycle amplification PCR with P5s and P7 primers. A total of about 27 PCR cycles were applied to the libraries, which were quantified on a Qubit, sized on a Bioanalyzer, and diluted to 3 to 4 nM. Normalized libraries were sequenced on an Illumina MiSeq with 2 x 250 paired-end kits. Reverse transcription reactions underwent purification over MinElute columns, with elution into roughly 9.8 ul Tris-Cl. Adapter ligations ran for about 25 hours at 16 degrees C and were afterwards cleaned with AMPure XP beads at a 1:1 ratio. The paper's processing steps were these. Demultiplexed FASTQ files were processed with a modified Decombinator that output V, J, insert and barcode information. Any sequence that shared a barcode yet differed from the dominant sequence was discarded as an error, and the number of original cDNA molecules was estimated by counting barcodes clustered at Levenshtein distance 3. Downstream analyses used R packages ineq, vegan, igraph and RCytoscape, with IMGT nomenclature and CDR3 definitions. To avoid skew from clonal expansion, each TCR was counted once, and V gene usage was computed over distinct sequences. Within a donor, similarity networks joined unique CDR3 amino acid sequences in every case where two of them were separated by a single Levenshtein edit. Published HIV-specific CDR3s (92 alpha, some 670 beta) and CMV-specific CDR3s (approximately 13 alpha, more than 250 beta) were assembled and queried against the repertoires. Random subsampling to size-matched repertoires demonstrated that the decreased diversity in patients did not result from their lower sequence numbers. The public reads were quality trimmed at Q25 with fastp and then assembled into clones with MiXCR by TCRdb, keeping productive beta chains. Merged by CDR3 protein, the rows form single entries marked with the most common genes and DNA. The V and J calls, along with clone size, are taken from TCRdb and not from the paper's own processing. Here the sample has around 15,000 distinct CDR3 sequences; 5.5% to 8% occur a single time. The ten largest clones represent 8.3% of the sample.

Since whole blood was used without any cell fractionation, the repertoire reflected all peripheral T cells in unsorted form. As controls, approximately 9 uninfected healthy donors were sampled, and several of those donors gave samples twice, roughly 3 months apart. A roughly 2.7 ml sample of peripheral blood was drawn into Tempus tubes for RNA extraction. Residual genomic DNA was removed with the TURBO-DNase kit and globin mRNA was depleted with GLOBINclear. This sequence originates from an adult in good health. Sample: blood.

The DNA reads as follows: TGTGCCAGCAGTCCCCAGGACAGTCGCAATCAGCCCCAGCATTTT. Its amino acids are CASSPQDSRNQPQHF. The rearranged chain carries TRBV6-2 or TRBV6-3 and TRBJ1-5, with TRBD1 tentatively as D gene (6 bases match). V is shortened by 5 bases, J by 2 bases, and the region joining them spans 13 bases. For CDR1 and CDR2, the germline V gene lists MNHEY and SVGEGT. The CDR3 runs 15 amino acids, cysteine and phenylalanine included. Only the CDR3 region is kept as DNA, spanning 45 bases read in frame from base 1.